The clone carrying this T cell receptor (beta chain) turned up a few times. These data originate in a study of T cell repertoires in ileal Crohn's disease. The overall study: At surgery, more than 30% of patients smoked, with median disease duration about 7.9 years.

Libraries were prepared by immunoSEQ multiplex PCR; TCRdb keeps only in-frame clonotypes and omits some of them. Here the sample spans about 14,000 clones, 70% being singletons. V was pared by 5 bases and J by 6 bases, with 8 bases between. Germline-derived CDR1 and CDR2 are MNHNS and SASEGT. CDR3 length: 11 amino acids. This clonotype was sampled from an adult with Crohn's disease. The chain combines TRBV6-1 with TRBJ2-7; no clear D. The sequenced sample consisted of ileal tissue. Here the CDR3 DNA reads TGTGCCAGCAGTCAACAATCCGAGCAGTACTTC. Translated: CASSQQSEQYF.